This T cell receptor beta chain was profiled in a study of blood T cell repertoires in COVID-19. Study background: The United States, Italy and Spain provided the acute and convalescent COVID-19 samples. T cells, B-cell-depleted T cells, or PBMCs provided the cDNA or gDNA that served as material.

CDR1 and CDR2 (germline): SEHNR, FQNEAQ (reference sequence). CDR3 length: 17 amino acids. J was trimmed by 4 bases and V by 0 bases; bases with no gene match: 6. Original data processing: Reference gene primer amplification yielded estimated nucleated cell counts. TCRdb keeps only in-frame clones here, not all; method: immunoSEQ multiplex PCR. The V and J calls and the clone size are those of that table, but D and trimming were determined from the DNA. This sample has 85,000 to 100,000 clones; 65% to 85% occur once, and the top ten carry roughly 17%. Source material: peripheral blood. The chain links TRBV7-9 to TRBJ1-5; TRBD1 aligns across 10 bases. The TCR was taken from a woman aged 55-69 years with acute or convalescent COVID-19. The CDR3 DNA sequence: TGTGCCAGCAGCTTAGCGCGGGGGACAGGGGAGAATCAGCCCCAGCATTTT. Encoded protein: CASSLARGTGENQPQHF.